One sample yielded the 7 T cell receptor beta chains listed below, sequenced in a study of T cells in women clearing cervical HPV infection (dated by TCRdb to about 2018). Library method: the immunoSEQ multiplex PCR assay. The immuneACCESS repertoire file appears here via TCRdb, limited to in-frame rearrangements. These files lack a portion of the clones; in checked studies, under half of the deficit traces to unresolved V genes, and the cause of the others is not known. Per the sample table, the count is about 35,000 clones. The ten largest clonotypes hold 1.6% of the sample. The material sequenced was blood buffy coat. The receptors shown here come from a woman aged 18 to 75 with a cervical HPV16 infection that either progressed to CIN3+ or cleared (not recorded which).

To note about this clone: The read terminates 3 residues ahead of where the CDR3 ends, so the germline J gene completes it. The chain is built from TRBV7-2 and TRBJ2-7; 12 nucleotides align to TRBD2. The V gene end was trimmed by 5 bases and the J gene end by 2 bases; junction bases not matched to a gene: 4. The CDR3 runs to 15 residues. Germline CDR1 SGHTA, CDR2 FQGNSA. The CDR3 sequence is CASSAGLAGTYEQYF. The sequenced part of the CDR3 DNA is TGTGCCAGCAGCGCCGGACTAGCGGGGACCTACGAG.

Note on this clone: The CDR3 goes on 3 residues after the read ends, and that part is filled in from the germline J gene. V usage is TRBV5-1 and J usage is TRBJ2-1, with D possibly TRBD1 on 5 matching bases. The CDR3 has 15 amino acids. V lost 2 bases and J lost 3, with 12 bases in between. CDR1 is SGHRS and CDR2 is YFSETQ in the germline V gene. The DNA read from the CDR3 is TGCGCCAGCAGCTTATCTGGACACCACTACAATGAG. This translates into CASSLSGHHYNE. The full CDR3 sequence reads CASSLSGHHYNEQFF.

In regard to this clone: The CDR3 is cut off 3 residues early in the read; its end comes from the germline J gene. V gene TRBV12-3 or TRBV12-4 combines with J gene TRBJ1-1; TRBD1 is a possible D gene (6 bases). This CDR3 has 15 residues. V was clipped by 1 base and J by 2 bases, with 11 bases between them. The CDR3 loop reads CASSLGGGPNTEAFF. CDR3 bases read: TGTGCCAGCAGTTTAGGCGGGGGGCCTAACACTGAA.

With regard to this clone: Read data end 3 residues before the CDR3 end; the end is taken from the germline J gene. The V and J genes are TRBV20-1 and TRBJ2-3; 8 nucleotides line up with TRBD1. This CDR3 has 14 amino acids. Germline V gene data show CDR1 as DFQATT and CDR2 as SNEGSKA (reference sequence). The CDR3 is CSARQGAYQETQYF. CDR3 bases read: TGCAGTGCTAGGCAGGGGGCTTACCAAGAGACG.

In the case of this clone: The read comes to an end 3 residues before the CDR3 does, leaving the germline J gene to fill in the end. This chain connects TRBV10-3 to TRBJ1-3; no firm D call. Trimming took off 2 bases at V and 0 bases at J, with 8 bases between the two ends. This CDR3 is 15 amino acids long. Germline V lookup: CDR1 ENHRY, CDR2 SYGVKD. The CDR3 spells CAISEKHISGNTIYF. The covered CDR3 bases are TGTGCCATCAGTGAGAAACACATCTCTGGAAACACC.

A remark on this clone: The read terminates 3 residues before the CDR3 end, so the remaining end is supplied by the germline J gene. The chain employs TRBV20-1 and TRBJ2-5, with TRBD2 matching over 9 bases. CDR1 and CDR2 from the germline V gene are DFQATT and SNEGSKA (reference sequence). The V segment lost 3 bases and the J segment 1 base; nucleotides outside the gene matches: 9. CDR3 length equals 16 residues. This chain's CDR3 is CSARGLAGNTQETQYF. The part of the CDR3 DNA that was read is TGCAGTGCTAGGGGTCTAGCGGGGAACACCCAAGAGACC.

The CDR3 region is CASSDKAGVNEQFF. CDR3 DNA, as far as it was read: TGTGCCAGCAGTGATAAAGCGGGAGTCAATGAG. This chain uses TRBV2 with TRBJ2-1; 8 nucleotides line up with TRBD2. The read gets to within 3 residues of the CDR3 end, and the germline J gene fills in the rest. The junction had 4 bases not matched to a gene; V was cut back by 3 bases and J by 6 bases. The CDR3 extends over 14 amino acids. Per the germline V gene, CDR1 is SNHLY and CDR2 is FYNNEI.